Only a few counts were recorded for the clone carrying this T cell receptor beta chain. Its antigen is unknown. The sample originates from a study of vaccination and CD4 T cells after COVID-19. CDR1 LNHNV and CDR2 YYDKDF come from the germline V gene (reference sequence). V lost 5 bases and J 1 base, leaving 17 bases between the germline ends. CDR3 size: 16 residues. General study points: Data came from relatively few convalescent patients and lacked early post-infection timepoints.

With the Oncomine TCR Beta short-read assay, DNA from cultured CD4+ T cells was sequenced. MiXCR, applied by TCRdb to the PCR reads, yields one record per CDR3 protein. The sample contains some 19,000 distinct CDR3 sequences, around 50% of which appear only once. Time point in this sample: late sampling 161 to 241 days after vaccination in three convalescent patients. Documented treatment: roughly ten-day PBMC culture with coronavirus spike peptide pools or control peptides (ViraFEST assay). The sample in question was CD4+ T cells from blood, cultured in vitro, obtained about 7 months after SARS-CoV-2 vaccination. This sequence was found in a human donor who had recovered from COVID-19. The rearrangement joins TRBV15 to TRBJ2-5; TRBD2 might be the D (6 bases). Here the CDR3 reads CATSYRPGRGQETQYF. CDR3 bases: TGTGCCACCAGCTATCGGCCCGGGCGGGGCCAAGAGACCCAGTACTTC.